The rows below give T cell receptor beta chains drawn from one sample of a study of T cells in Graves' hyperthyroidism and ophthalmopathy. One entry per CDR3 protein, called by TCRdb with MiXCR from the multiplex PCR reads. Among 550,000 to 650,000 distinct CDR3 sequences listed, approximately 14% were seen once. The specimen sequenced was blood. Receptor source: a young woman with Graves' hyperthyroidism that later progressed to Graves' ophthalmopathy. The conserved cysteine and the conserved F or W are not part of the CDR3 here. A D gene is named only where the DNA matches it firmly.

CDR3aa: ASSLTQPSGGHNEQF
v_gene: TRBV7-3
d_gene: TRBD2

CDR3aa: ASSVQDLYGYT
v_gene: TRBV6-2/TRBV6-3
d_gene: .

CDR3aa: ASSPRQLPNTEAF
v_gene: TRBV18
d_gene: .

CDR3aa: ASSQDTSRGTGELF
v_gene: TRBV4-3
d_gene: .

CDR3aa: ASTQGGTPYGYT
v_gene: TRBV28
d_gene: .

CDR3aa: SAGTLTGSYGYT
v_gene: TRBV29-1
d_gene: .

CDR3aa: ASSWADANTEAF
v_gene: TRBV11-1
d_gene: .

CDR3aa: AGSSTGGAGGPVDTQY
v_gene: TRBV28
d_gene: TRBD2

CDR3aa: ASSKTSGINNEQF
v_gene: TRBV12-3/TRBV12-4
d_gene: TRBD2

CDR3aa: ASSYSISPTDIPTGELF
v_gene: TRBV6-5
d_gene: .

CDR3aa: SARDRSSGSPYNEQF
v_gene: TRBV20-1
d_gene: TRBD2

CDR3aa: ASSLRSGGVTGELF
v_gene: TRBV28
d_gene: TRBD1

CDR3aa: ASGGRDYGYT
v_gene: TRBV12-5
d_gene: .

CDR3aa: ASSLGRTGHGELF
v_gene: TRBV12-3/TRBV12-4
d_gene: TRBD1

CDR3aa: ASSSRDGTNYEQY
v_gene: TRBV28
d_gene: TRBD2

CDR3aa: SVTLDGETQY
v_gene: TRBV29-1
d_gene: .

CDR3aa: ASSYSTAGGTYEQY
v_gene: TRBV6-6
d_gene: TRBD2

CDR3aa: ASRLESNQPQH
v_gene: TRBV6-1
d_gene: .

CDR3aa: ASSHPGLDEQF
v_gene: TRBV3-1
d_gene: .

CDR3aa: ASSSSGTGGDQPQH
v_gene: TRBV6-1
d_gene: TRBD1

CDR3aa: SVEKMEAAQETQY
v_gene: TRBV29-1
d_gene: .

CDR3aa: ASSGEDAEQF
v_gene: TRBV18
d_gene: .

CDR3aa: ASSQGPSTDLNTEAF
v_gene: TRBV3-1
d_gene: .

CDR3aa: AISALTGSGANVLT
v_gene: TRBV10-3
d_gene: .

CDR3aa: ASSPESSGANVLT
v_gene: TRBV7-2
d_gene: .

CDR3aa: ASTMGQGIYEQY
v_gene: TRBV28
d_gene: TRBD1

CDR3aa: SAQYTGELF
v_gene: TRBV20-1
d_gene: .

CDR3aa: ASSLDQAREETQY
v_gene: TRBV7-8
d_gene: .

CDR3aa: ASSQRTPYEQY
v_gene: TRBV4-1
d_gene: .

CDR3aa: ASRTYRGKRSGNTIY
v_gene: TRBV12-3/TRBV12-4
d_gene: TRBD1

CDR3aa: ASSLTPGGTQY
v_gene: TRBV7-3
d_gene: .

CDR3aa: ASSQDSGGPWGAF
v_gene: TRBV3-1
d_gene: .

CDR3aa: SATGREPADTQY
v_gene: TRBV20-1
d_gene: TRBD2

CDR3aa: ASSGAGVAGELF
v_gene: TRBV9
d_gene: .

CDR3aa: ASSNPQQNQPQH
v_gene: TRBV6-2/TRBV6-3
d_gene: .

CDR3aa: ASSIGGFYNEQF
v_gene: TRBV19
d_gene: .

CDR3aa: AWNGQGTGELF
v_gene: TRBV30
d_gene: TRBD1

CDR3aa: SVGPPHEQF
v_gene: TRBV29-1
d_gene: .

CDR3aa: SALKGAQETQY
v_gene: TRBV20-1
d_gene: TRBD1

CDR3aa: SARGRGNEKLF
v_gene: TRBV20-1
d_gene: .

CDR3aa: ASSKGTGARSSYNEQF
v_gene: TRBV6-1
d_gene: TRBD1

CDR3aa: ASSQDGRGREEQY
v_gene: TRBV14
d_gene: .

CDR3aa: AWSPTGTYQPQH
v_gene: TRBV30
d_gene: .

CDR3aa: ASSQDNGASGNTIY
v_gene: TRBV3-1
d_gene: .

CDR3aa: ATSDVYEQY
v_gene: TRBV24-1
d_gene: .

CDR3aa: SASEGGGTYEQY
v_gene: TRBV20-1
d_gene: .

CDR3aa: ATSDPHRDGPFNEQF
v_gene: TRBV24-1
d_gene: .

CDR3aa: SVRDPGGYQETQY
v_gene: TRBV20-1
d_gene: .

CDR3aa: ASSSYSGQRYEQY
v_gene: TRBV6-5
d_gene: TRBD1

CDR3aa: ASSPGAYREPQH
v_gene: TRBV2
d_gene: .